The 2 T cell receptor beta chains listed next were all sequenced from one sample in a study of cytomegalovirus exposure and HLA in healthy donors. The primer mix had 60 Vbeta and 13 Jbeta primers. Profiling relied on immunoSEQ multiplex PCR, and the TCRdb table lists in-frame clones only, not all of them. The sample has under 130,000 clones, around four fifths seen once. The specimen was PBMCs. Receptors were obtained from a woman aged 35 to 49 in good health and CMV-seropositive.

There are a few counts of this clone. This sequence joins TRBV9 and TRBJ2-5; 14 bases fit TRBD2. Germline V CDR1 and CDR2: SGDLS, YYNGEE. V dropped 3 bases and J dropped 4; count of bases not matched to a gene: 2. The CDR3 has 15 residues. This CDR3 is CASSGLAGGTETQYF. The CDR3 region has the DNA TGTGCCAGCAGCGGACTAGCGGGGGGGACAGAGACCCAGTACTTC.

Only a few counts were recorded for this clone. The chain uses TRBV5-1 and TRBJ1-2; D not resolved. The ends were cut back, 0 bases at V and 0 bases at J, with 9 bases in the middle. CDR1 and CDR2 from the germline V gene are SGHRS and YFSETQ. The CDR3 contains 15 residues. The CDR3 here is CASSLAAQPNYGYTF. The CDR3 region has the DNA TGCGCCAGCAGCTTGGCCGCACAGCCTAACTATGGCTACACCTTC.